This T cell receptor beta chain originates from a study of blood T cell repertoires in COVID-19. Study context: Some COVID-19 samples were acute and others convalescent; all came from the United States, Italy and Spain. Sample material is recorded as cDNA or gDNA derived from T cells, B-cell-depleted T cells, or PBMCs.

Methods used by the authors: From reference gene primer amplification, estimates of nucleated cell counts were derived. Only in-frame clones appear in the TCRdb table, and some are missing; sequencing was by immunoSEQ multiplex PCR. D and trimming were read from the DNA, whereas the V and J calls and clone size are those reported in that table. The table includes about 130,000 clones, around 88% detected once. Germline V gives CDR1 ENHRY, CDR2 SYGVKD. The CDR3 covers 14 residues. The sequence derives from a woman aged 45-60 years who had recovered from COVID-19. This chain joins TRBV10-3 and TRBJ1-1; D perhaps matches TRBD1 (6 bases). The sequenced sample consisted of peripheral blood. The CDR3 DNA sequence: TGTGCAACCAGCGGGACACAGTCCAATACTGAAGCTTTCTTT. This translates into CATSGTQSNTEAFF.